This TCR beta chain was sequenced in a study of blood T cells in healthy people across ages. This clonotype was recorded a few times. What it binds is not known. Trimming removed 1 base from V and 5 bases from J; junction bases left unmatched: 8. The CDR3 covers 15 residues. Germline values: CDR1 DFQATT, CDR2 SNEGSKA (reference sequence). Study outcomes and limitations: The long-lived group displayed more naive CD4+ cells, plus higher diversity, than the aged donors did.

A sample-barcoded 5' primer and a J-beta primer mix were used in a second PCR of roughly 7 to 11 cycles. In TCRdb, the 5' RACE reads were re-called with MiXCR into one record per CDR3 protein. Of fewer than 2,000,000 distinct CDR3 sequences in the sample, roughly 32% were seen once. The clonotype comes from a woman aged 30 to 39 in good health. The specimen was blood. This sequence joins TRBV20-1 and TRBJ1-5; 7 positions agree with TRBD1. The CDR3 loop reads CSARAATGADQPQHF. The DNA of the CDR3 is TGCAGTGCTAGAGCTGCTACAGGGGCCGATCAGCCCCAGCATTTT.